Shown below are 30 T cell receptor beta chains from a single sample sequenced in a study of cytomegalovirus exposure and HLA in healthy donors. PCR primers comprised 60 Vbeta and 13 Jbeta primers. The assay was immunoSEQ multiplex PCR, and TCRdb's table has in-frame clones only and misses some. The data show 130,000 or so clones, 80% to 90% seen once. The source material was PBMCs. The receptors stem from a woman aged 18-30 years in good health and CMV-seropositive.

This chain joins TRBV11-1 and TRBJ2-3; 7 nucleotides align to TRBD2. The trim removed 5 bases at V and 4 bases at J, leaving 3 bases unmatched. The germline CDR1 and CDR2 sequences are SGHAT and FQDESV (reference sequence). The CDR3 sequence is 13 residues long. The CDR3 is CASSRRGADTQYF. The CDR3 DNA reads TGTGCCAGCAGCCGCCGGGGGGCAGATACGCAGTATTTT.

DNA for the CDR3: TGTGCCAGCAGTTTACGTGGTAGCGGGGGTTCCCTAAACAATGAGCAGTTCTTC. Its protein product is CASSLRGSGGSLNNEQFF. V and J are TRBV27 and TRBJ2-1, with 9 nucleotides matching TRBD2. With V trimmed by 2 bases and J by 5 bases, 13 bases remained unmatched. CDR1 and CDR2 (germline): MNHEY, SMNVEV (reference sequence). The CDR3 consists of 18 residues.

Here the CDR3 DNA reads TGTGCCAGCAGCCCTACTCGGGGCGGGGGGGGCACAGATACGCAGTATTTT. This translates into CASSPTRGGGGTDTQYF. The V and J genes are TRBV11-1 and TRBJ2-3, with TRBD2 matching over 9 bases. V was pared by 5 bases and J by 1 base, with 10 bases of the junction left unmatched. The germline gives CDR1 SGHAT, CDR2 FQDESV (reference sequence). The CDR3 runs 17 residues.

The genes are TRBV7-2 and TRBJ2-1, with 8 bases that match TRBD2. Germline V CDR1 and CDR2: SGHTA, FQGNSA. After removal of 2 bases from V and 0 bases from J, the junction contained 12 bases not matched to a gene. The CDR3 contains 19 residues. In DNA form, the CDR3 reads TGTGCCAGCAGCTTACGGAGTGGCGGGGGGTTCAGCTCCTACAATGAGCAGTTCTTC. Translation: CASSLRSGGGFSSYNEQFF.

This chain links TRBV28 with TRBJ1-6; 7 bases are a match to TRBD1. The CDR3 covers 16 residues. CDR1 and CDR2 (germline): MDHEN, SYDVKM. Losses at the gene ends were 7 bases for V and 14 bases for J; bases not matched to a gene: 20. The CDR3 reads CASIGRGGGFLGTLHF. The CDR3 coding sequence is TGTGCCAGCATCGGTCGAGGGGGCGGATTTTTAGGTACCCTCCACTTT.

The chain recombines TRBV4-2 with TRBJ2-5; D is undetermined. Looked up from germline, CDR1 is LGHNA and CDR2 is YNFKEQ. V gave up 0 bases and J gave up 3 bases, with 8 bases separating them. The CDR3 totals 14 residues. The CDR3 reads CASSQDRVEETQYF. CDR3 sequence (DNA): TGTGCCAGCAGCCAAGATCGGGTGGAAGAGACCCAGTACTTC.

In DNA form, the CDR3 reads TGCGCCAGCAGCTTGGCCTTTGGACAAGAGCAGTACTTC. It is translated as CASSLAFGQEQYF. The rearrangement links TRBV5-1 to TRBJ2-7; TRBD1 might be the D (5 bases). CDR1 is SGHRS, CDR2 YFSETQ, per germline. The CDR3 spans 13 residues. Trimming removed 0 bases from V and 7 bases from J, with 11 bases in between.

CDR3 bases: TGCGCCAGCAGCCCTGGGACTAGCGGGGGGACAGATACGCAGTATTTT. It is translated as CASSPGTSGGTDTQYF. The chain employs TRBV5-1 and TRBJ2-3, with 15 bases aligning to TRBD2. This CDR3 is built from 16 residues. Germline CDR1 reads SGHRS; CDR2 reads YFSETQ. V shed 4 bases, J shed 3 bases, and the junction held 3 bases outside the gene matches. Variable domain in full (rest from reference TRBV5-1 and TRBJ2-3): KAGVTQTPRYLIKTRGQQVTLSCSPISGHRSVSWYQQTPGQGLQFLFEYFSETQRNKGNFPGRFSGRQFSNSRSEMNVSTLELGDSALYLCASSPGTSGGTDTQYFGPGTRLTVL.

V usage is TRBV5-1 and J usage is TRBJ2-3; 12 nucleotides agree with TRBD2. This CDR3 comprises 15 residues. Unmatched junction bases numbered 3, after V lost 3 bases and J lost 4 bases. Looked up from germline, CDR1 is SGHRS and CDR2 is YFSETQ. The CDR3 DNA sequence: TGCGCCAGCAGCTCTAGCGGGGGGGCTTCAGATACGCAGTATTTT. This translates into CASSSSGGASDTQYF. Together with reference TRBV5-1 and TRBJ2-3, the CDR3 gives the full variable domain: KAGVTQTPRYLIKTRGQQVTLSCSPISGHRSVSWYQQTPGQGLQFLFEYFSETQRNKGNFPGRFSGRQFSNSRSEMNVSTLELGDSALYLCASSSSGGASDTQYFGPGTRLTVL.

The chain recombines TRBV2 with TRBJ1-4; the D is unclear. V was trimmed by 7 bases and J by 8 bases, leaving 8 bases between them. This CDR3 comprises 11 residues. Germline CDR1 is SNHLY and CDR2 is FYNNEI. CDR3 sequence: CASTLLEKLFF. The CDR3 DNA is TGTGCCAGCACCCTTCTCGAAAAACTGTTTTTT.

The chain has TRBV7-9 and TRBJ1-1; the D is unclear. V gave up 5 bases and J gave up 1 base, with 14 bases separating them. Per the germline V gene, CDR1 is SEHNR and CDR2 is FQNEAQ (reference sequence). This CDR3 is built from 15 residues. CDR3 region: CASSDQVEGNTEAFF. The CDR3 region has the DNA TGTGCCAGCAGCGACCAAGTGGAGGGGAACACTGAAGCTTTCTTT.

The chain employs TRBV20-1 and TRBJ2-5; D possibly corresponds to TRBD1 (6 bases). The J call may be wrong; the DNA end is better matched by TRBJ2-7. CDR1 is DFQATT and CDR2 is SNEGSKA in the germline V gene (reference sequence). The CDR3 is 11 residues long. CDR3 sequence: CSAGDTAEQYF. CDR3 bases: TGCAGTGCTGGGGACACGGCCGAGCAGTACTTC.

This chain links TRBV4-2 with TRBJ1-1, with 9 bases that match TRBD1. Looked up from germline, CDR1 is LGHNA and CDR2 is YNFKEQ. The CDR3 runs 19 residues. With V trimmed by 1 base and J by 3 bases, 15 bases remained unmatched. The DNA for the CDR3 is TGTGCCAGCAGCCAAGGGCAATGGGACAGGGATAGGAAGGACACTGAAGCTTTCTTT. Translation gives CASSQGQWDRDRKDTEAFF.

This clone was picked up one time. This chain uses TRBV5-4 with TRBJ1-1; the match to TRBD1 covers 8 bases. The junction had 9 bases not matched to a gene; V was cut back by 4 bases and J by 7 bases. Germline CDR1 is SGHNT and CDR2 is YYREEE (reference sequence). CDR3 length: 14 residues. The CDR3 is CASSVRGQGGEAFF. CDR3 nucleotide sequence: TGTGCCAGCAGCGTCAGGGGGCAAGGGGGTGAAGCTTTCTTT.

The chain employs TRBV28 and TRBJ2-1, with TRBD1 identical over 7 bases. The germline V gene encodes CDR1 MDHEN and CDR2 SYDVKM. The CDR3 runs to 12 residues. V dropped 7 bases and J dropped 7; count of bases not matched to a gene: 4. CDR3 bases: TGTGCCAGCAAGACGACAGGGAATGAGCAGTTCTTC. It is translated as CASKTTGNEQFF.

V and J are TRBV5-4 and TRBJ1-4, with D uncertain. This CDR3 comprises 17 residues. Trimming shortened V by 2 bases and J by 2 bases, and 16 bases separated the two germline ends. Germline V gene sequence: CDR1 SGHNT, CDR2 YYREEE (reference sequence). CDR3 in DNA: TGTGCCAGCAGCTTCAAGGGTGGAGGGATGACTAATGAAAAACTGTTTTTT. Translated: CASSFKGGGMTNEKLFF. Together with reference TRBV5-4 and TRBJ1-4, the CDR3 gives the full variable domain: ETGVTQSPTHLIKTRGQQVTLRCSSQSGHNTVSWYQQALGQGPQFIFQYYREEENGRGNFPPRFSGLQFPNYSSELNVNALELDDSALYLCASSFKGGGMTNEKLFFGSGTQLSVL.

On this clone itself: At one boundary the junction diverges from the germline segment, which might be a read error. This chain links TRBV7-7 with TRBJ1-2; D is ambiguous. This CDR3 is built from 12 residues. Germline V gene data show CDR1 as SSHAT and CDR2 as FNYEAQ (reference sequence). The CDR3: CASTPDGCGYTF. CDR3 nucleotide sequence: TGTGCTAGCACCCCCGACGGGTGCGGCTACACCTTC.

This chain joins TRBV9 and TRBJ2-7; 8 positions match TRBD1. The junction had 4 bases not matched to a gene; V was cut back by 4 bases and J by 1 base. CDR1 is SGDLS and CDR2 is YYNGEE in the germline V gene. The CDR3 contains 14 residues. CDR3 DNA sequence: TGTGCCAGCAGCAGATGGACAGGGTCCTACGAGCAGTACTTC. Protein sequence: CASSRWTGSYEQYF.

The CDR3 nucleotides read TGTGCCAGCAGCCCGGGACAGGGGAATGAAGTGGCCAAAAACATTCAGTACTTC. Encoded protein: CASSPGQGNEVAKNIQYF. The chain combines TRBV7-9 with TRBJ2-4, with 10 bases aligning to TRBD1. The CDR3 is made up of 18 amino acids. Germline-derived CDR1 and CDR2 are SEHNR and FQNEAQ (reference sequence). J lost 1 base, V lost 5 bases, and 11 bases had no gene match.

The chain combines TRBV9 with TRBJ1-3; 10 bases fit TRBD1. The CDR3 has 16 residues. V lost 4 bases to trimming and J lost 2 bases; unmatched junction nucleotides: 6. Germline V gene data show CDR1 as SGDLS and CDR2 as YYNGEE. CDR3 nucleotide sequence: TGTGCCAGCAGCCCCTCCGGGACAGGGGCTGGAAACACCATATATTTT. It codes for CASSPSGTGAGNTIYF.

The chain recombines TRBV6-5 with TRBJ1-2, with a tentative D call TRBD1 (6 bases). Trimming shortened V by 2 bases and J by 6 bases, and 19 bases separated the two germline ends. Germline V gene sequence: CDR1 MNHEY, CDR2 SVGAGI. The CDR3 extends over 16 amino acids. The CDR3 is CASSYGRGLNFDGYTF. For the CDR3, the DNA is TGTGCCAGCAGTTACGGCAGGGGCTTGAACTTCGATGGCTACACCTTC.

This chain joins TRBV6-1 and TRBJ2-2; 7 bases are a match to TRBD2. V trimming: 3 bases; J trimming: 4 bases; junction bases outside the gene matches: 5. The CDR3 extends over 15 amino acids. The germline V gene has CDR1 MNHNS and CDR2 SASEGT. The CDR3 protein is CASSDGGGGTGELFF. CDR3 DNA: TGTGCCAGCAGTGATGGGGGGGGAGGCACCGGGGAGCTGTTTTTT.

The V and J genes are TRBV18 and TRBJ2-3, with TRBD1 matching 9 bases. The CDR3 contains 18 residues. The ends lost 1 base at V and 3 bases at J; junction bases unmatched: 11. The germline V gene has CDR1 KGHSH and CDR2 LQKENI. The CDR3 sequence: CASSPRSFRTGETDTQYF. The CDR3 DNA is TGTGCCAGCTCACCACGTTCGTTCCGGACAGGGGAAACAGATACGCAGTATTTT. Variable domain in full (rest from reference TRBV18 and TRBJ2-3): NAGVMQNPRHLVRRRGQEARLRCSPMKGHSHVYWYRQLPEEGLKFMVYLQKENIIDESGMPKERFSAEFPKEGPSILRIQQVVRGDSAAYFCASSPRSFRTGETDTQYFGPGTRLTVL.

V gene TRBV5-1 combines with J gene TRBJ2-2; D is unresolved. V was shortened by 2 bases and J by 5 bases, with 16 bases between the two germline ends. This CDR3 region has 16 residues. Germline loops: CDR1 SGHRS, CDR2 YFSETQ. Written as DNA, the CDR3 is TGCGCCAGCAGCTTCTCGGTCGCCGTATGGACCGGGGAGCTGTTTTTT. Residues: CASSFSVAVWTGELFF.

J is TRBJ1-4 and V is TRBV30; D unresolved. The CDR3 extends over 12 amino acids. Looked up from germline, CDR1 is GTSNPN and CDR2 is SVGIG (reference sequence). Deletions cut 3 bases from V and 4 bases from J, with 6 bases between. The CDR3, as DNA: TGTGCCTGGAGACAGTTTAATGAAAAACTGTTTTTT. Amino acid sequence: CAWRQFNEKLFF. Full variable domain (outside the CDR3, taken from reference TRBV30 and TRBJ1-4): SQTIHQWPATLVQPVGSPLSLECTVEGTSNPNLYWYRQAAGRGLQLLFYSVGIGQISSEVPQNLSASRPQDRQFILSSKKLLLSDSGFYLCAWRQFNEKLFFGSGTQLSVL.

The chain has TRBV5-4 and TRBJ1-6; no firm D call. CDR1 SGHNT and CDR2 YYREEE come from the germline V gene (reference sequence). V shed 4 bases and J shed 8 bases, with 16 bases lying between them. The CDR3 has 15 amino acids. CDR3 in amino acids: CASSIGGFSDSPLHF. For the CDR3, the DNA is TGTGCCAGCAGCATTGGAGGGTTCTCGGATTCACCCCTCCACTTT.

CDR3 region: CASSPLGTGELFF. The CDR3 nucleotides are TGTGCCAGCAGCCCACTAGGCACCGGGGAGCTGTTTTTT. J is TRBJ2-2 and V is TRBV9; possibly TRBD2 for D (5 bases). V was pared by 4 bases and J by 4 bases, with 8 bases between. Per germline, CDR1 SGDLS and CDR2 YYNGEE. The CDR3 consists of 13 residues.

The DNA for the CDR3 is TGCGCCAGCAGCCAAGGGGACAGCAGTTACGAGCAGTACTTC. Protein sequence: CASSQGDSSYEQYF. The gene calls are TRBV4-1 and TRBJ2-7, with 7 nucleotides matching TRBD1. The trim removed 1 base at V and 4 bases at J, leaving 4 bases unmatched. CDR1 is MGHRA and CDR2 is YSYEKL in the germline V gene. CDR3 size: 14 residues.

This sequence joins TRBV5-4 and TRBJ2-7; 10 nucleotides line up with TRBD2. J gave up 0 bases and V 4 bases, and 4 bases lay outside the gene matches. In germline, CDR1 is SGHNT, CDR2 YYREEE (reference sequence). The CDR3 sequence is 15 residues long. CDR3 nucleotides: TGTGCCAGCAGCAGTAGCGGGGGGTTCTCCTACGAGCAGTACTTC. Protein product: CASSSSGGFSYEQYF. The full variable domain, its missing parts supplied by reference TRBV5-4 and TRBJ2-7, is ETGVTQSPTHLIKTRGQQVTLRCSSQSGHNTVSWYQQALGQGPQFIFQYYREEENGRGNFPPRFSGLQFPNYSSELNVNALELDDSALYLCASSSSGGFSYEQYFGPGTRLTVT.

This clone appeared a few times. The chain combines TRBV27 with TRBJ2-5, with D maybe TRBD2 (6 bases). Germline V gene sequence: CDR1 MNHEY, CDR2 SMNVEV (reference sequence). Trimming removed 5 bases at V and 3 bases at J, with 10 bases between. There are 13 residues in the CDR3. CDR3 DNA: TGTGCCAGCAGTCTGGGACTGAAAGAGACCCAGTACTTC. Translating gives CASSLGLKETQYF.